These 25 T cell receptor beta chains originate from one sample sequenced in a study. The data were produced by immunoSEQ multiplex PCR, yet TCRdb's version contains in-frame clones alone and is incomplete. The sample has approximately 53,000 clones; about 92% are singletons. Sequenced sample: PBMCs. The receptors come from a man aged 35-49 years with rheumatoid arthritis.

This clone was seen only once. V is TRBV19 and J is TRBJ2-4; 7 bases map to TRBD1. The CDR3 spans 15 residues. The V gene's germline CDR1 is LNHDA and CDR2 SQIVND (reference sequence). J gave up 8 bases and V 6 bases, and 13 bases lay outside the gene matches. In DNA, the CDR3 is TGTGCCAGTAGACCTGGAGACAGGGTGGTGGACATTCAGTACTTC. It yields the protein CASRPGDRVVDIQYF.

The CDR3 loop reads CASSPGKTYEQYF. CDR3 bases: TGTGCCAGCAGCCCAGGGAAGACCTACGAGCAGTACTTC. This chain uses TRBV11-2 with TRBJ2-7; possibly TRBD1 for D (5 bases). The CDR3 consists of 13 residues. V was shortened by 5 bases and J by 2 bases, with 10 bases between the two germline ends. The germline V gene has CDR1 SGHAT and CDR2 FQNNGV.

The chain has TRBV6-2 or TRBV6-3 and TRBJ2-7, with 8 bases that match TRBD2. After removal of 3 bases from V and 3 bases from J, the junction contained 7 bases not matched to a gene. Germline V gene data show CDR1 as MNHEY and CDR2 as SVGEGT. The CDR3 length is 15 residues. For the CDR3, the DNA is TGTGCCAGCAGTTATAGGCGGGAGGACCTCTACGAGCAGTACTTC. As protein: CASSYRREDLYEQYF.

The V call is TRBV6-5, the J call TRBJ2-1, with D unclear. This CDR3 is built from 12 residues. CDR1 and CDR2 from the germline V gene are MNHEY and SVGAGI. The V end lost 6 bases, the J end lost 10 bases, and 13 bases lay between the germline ends. The CDR3 loop is CASRPPQREQFF. The CDR3 DNA sequence: TGTGCCAGCAGGCCCCCTCAACGGGAGCAGTTCTTC.

The chain is built from TRBV5-4 and TRBJ1-1; D is unclear. Germline V gives CDR1 SGHNT, CDR2 YYREEE (reference sequence). Between the trimmed V and J ends, which lost 0 bases and 3 bases, there was a span of 12 bases. The CDR3 totals 15 residues. CDR3 DNA: TGTGCCAGCAGCTTGGGCCATTCAGCGGACACTGAAGCTTTCTTT. This encodes CASSLGHSADTEAFF.

The CDR3 protein is CASSLVGGRARGETQYF. The DNA for the CDR3 is TGTGCCAGCAGCCTAGTGGGCGGGAGGGCTCGTGGGGAGACCCAGTACTTC. This chain links TRBV27 with TRBJ2-5, with 9 bases aligning to TRBD2. Germline CDR1 is MNHEY and CDR2 is SMNVEV (reference sequence). The V and J ends lost 6 bases and 5 bases, in that order; junction bases with no gene match: 16. The CDR3 has 17 amino acids.

This clone was seen only once. The chain has TRBV19 and TRBJ1-4; D gene uncertain. Trimming removed 0 bases from V and 8 bases from J, with 10 bases in between. The CDR3 runs to 14 residues. The germline V gene encodes CDR1 LNHDA and CDR2 SQIVND (reference sequence). DNA for the CDR3: TGTGCCAGTAGTATAGATGGGAGGGAAGAAAAACTGTTTTTT. It specifies CASSIDGREEKLFF.

The chain employs TRBV5-1 and TRBJ2-7; 11 bases align to TRBD1. The germline CDR1 and CDR2 sequences are SGHRS and YFSETQ. The J segment lost 3 bases and the V segment lost 3 bases, leaving 5 bases of the junction unmatched. This CDR3 spans 15 amino acids. DNA for the CDR3: TGCGCCAGCAGCTCTGCCGGGACAGGGGGCTACGAGCAGTACTTC. As protein: CASSSAGTGGYEQYF.

The chain is built from TRBV5-4 and TRBJ1-3; a possible D gene is TRBD1 (6 bases). This CDR3 region has 15 residues. Trimming cost V 4 bases and J 0 bases, with 11 bases left between them. CDR1 SGHNT and CDR2 YYREEE come from the germline V gene (reference sequence). CDR3 sequence (DNA): TGTGCCAGCAGCGCGACAGGCGTCTCTGGAAACACCATATATTTT. Translated, it gives CASSATGVSGNTIYF.

The J gene is TRBJ2-7, the V gene TRBV3-1 (or the pseudogene TRBV3-2); D remains ambiguous. The germline V gene encodes CDR1 LGHDT and CDR2 YNNKEL (reference sequence). Trimming removed 3 bases from V and 1 base from J, with 4 bases in between. The CDR3 length is 12 residues. The chain's CDR3 is CASSHGSYEQYF. The DNA for the CDR3 is TGTGCCAGCAGCCACGGGTCCTACGAGCAGTACTTC.

V and J are TRBV19 and TRBJ2-4; D unclear. The ends were cut back, 1 base at V and 7 bases at J, with 11 bases in the middle. From germline, CDR1 is LNHDA and CDR2 SQIVND (reference sequence). This CDR3 region has 14 residues. In DNA, the CDR3 is TGTGCCAGTAGTATAGCTGGGGTTGGGAACATTCAGTACTTC. Translation gives CASSIAGVGNIQYF.

The rearrangement links TRBV7-9 to TRBJ1-6; no clear D gene. Germline-derived CDR1 and CDR2 are SEHNR and FQNEAQ (reference sequence). Trimming removed 1 base from V and 12 bases from J, with 10 bases in between. The CDR3 has 13 amino acids. CDR3 sequence reads: CASSLGVPRPLHF. DNA of the CDR3: TGTGCCAGCAGCTTAGGGGTACCCAGACCCCTCCACTTT.

The V gene is TRBV19, the J gene TRBJ2-7, with D uncertain. Germline V CDR1 and CDR2: LNHDA, SQIVND (reference sequence). V was pared by 5 bases and J by 0 bases, with 8 bases between. CDR3 length equals 13 residues. The CDR3 sequence is CASSFPSSYEQYF. The CDR3 nucleotides read TGTGCCAGTAGTTTTCCGAGCTCCTACGAGCAGTACTTC.

The chain links TRBV3-1 (or the pseudogene TRBV3-2) to TRBJ2-2; 9 bases match TRBD1. The CDR3 has 16 residues. Per germline, CDR1 LGHDT and CDR2 YNNKEL (reference sequence). J lost 5 bases, V lost 2 bases, and 6 bases had no gene match. CDR3: CASSQPGTGLTGELFF. CDR3 coding DNA: TGTGCCAGCAGCCAACCTGGGACAGGGTTAACCGGGGAGCTGTTTTTT.

V and J are TRBV6-6 and TRBJ1-5, with 10 bases aligning to TRBD1. The V gene end was trimmed by 6 bases and the J gene end by 4 bases; junction bases not matched to a gene: 6. Germline V gene lookup returns CDR1 MNHNY and CDR2 SVGAGI (reference sequence). CDR3 length equals 15 residues. Written as DNA, the CDR3 is TGTGCCAGCAGAAACCCGGGACAGGGGAATCAGCCCCAGCATTTT. Protein product: CASRNPGQGNQPQHF.

This clone was counted once. This chain joins TRBV19 and TRBJ1-4; D perhaps matches TRBD1 (6 bases). CDR1 and CDR2 (germline): LNHDA, SQIVND (reference sequence). Trimming took off 5 bases at V and 5 bases at J, with 15 bases between the two ends. The length of the CDR3 is 15 residues. The CDR3: CASSSPTGQNEKLFF. CDR3 DNA: TGTGCCAGTAGTTCCCCGACAGGACAAAATGAAAAACTGTTTTTT.

The genes are TRBV7-8 and TRBJ1-2; D is uncertain. This CDR3 has 17 residues. Germline assignment: CDR1 SGHVS and CDR2 FQNEAQ. Trimming left V 2 bases short and J 2 bases short, with 18 bases between. Written as DNA, the CDR3 is TGTGCCAGCAGCTTAAGGAGTGTCGCAAGTGAGAACTATGGCTACACCTTC. Protein sequence: CASSLRSVASENYGYTF.

This chain joins TRBV27 and TRBJ1-6, with D unclear. CDR1 and CDR2 from the germline V gene are MNHEY and SMNVEV (reference sequence). The V end was cut by 7 bases, the J end by 3 bases, with 10 bases between. There are 14 residues in the CDR3. Written as DNA, the CDR3 is TGTGCCAGCAAATCCGGGGACTATAATTCACCCCTCCACTTT. Translation gives CASKSGDYNSPLHF.

This clone was detected only once. The rearrangement links TRBV19 to TRBJ1-1, with 7 bases fitting TRBD1. The CDR3 runs to 13 residues. V was clipped by 7 bases and J by 4 bases; unmatched bases: 6. Germline CDR1 reads LNHDA; CDR2 reads SQIVND (reference sequence). The CDR3: CASTLTGFTEAFF. The CDR3 DNA reads TGTGCCAGTACCCTGACAGGGTTCACTGAAGCTTTCTTT. Full variable domain (missing parts from reference TRBV19 and TRBJ1-1): DGGITQSPKYLFRKEGQNVTLSCEQNLNHDAMYWYRQDPGQGLRLIYYSQIVNDFQKGDIAEGYSVSREKKESFPLTVTSAQKNPTAFYLCASTLTGFTEAFFGQGTRLTVV.

As DNA, the CDR3 is TGCAGCGCCCTAGGGGACACCTTTGGCACTGAAGCTTTCTTT. This sequence encodes CSALGDTFGTEAFF. The V call is TRBV29-1, the J call TRBJ1-1; tentatively, D is TRBD1 (6 bases). Per the germline V gene, CDR1 is SQVTM and CDR2 is ANQGSEA. The CDR3 contains 14 residues. The V gene lost 7 bases and the J gene lost 4 bases, with 19 bases spanning the gap.

The chain recombines TRBV7-9 with TRBJ1-2; the D gene is possibly TRBD1 (6 bases). CDR1 is SEHNR, CDR2 FQNEAQ, per germline (reference sequence). This CDR3 has 14 amino acids. V gave up 1 base and J gave up 6 bases, with 12 bases separating them. The CDR3 coding sequence is TGTGCCAGCAGCTTAGGCGGGACATCTAATGGCTACACCTTC. This codes for CASSLGGTSNGYTF.

This chain links TRBV4-1 with TRBJ2-5; D possibly corresponds to TRBD1 (5 bases). Trimming shortened V by 0 bases and J by 12 bases, and 11 bases separated the two germline ends. The CDR3 sequence is 12 residues long. Germline V CDR1 and CDR2: MGHRA, YSYEKL. CDR3 coding DNA: TGCGCCAGCAGCCAAGATGGGGCGTTTAAGTACTTC. The encoded protein is CASSQDGAFKYF.

The chain has TRBV20-1 and TRBJ1-2; possible D gene TRBD1, 6 bases. Germline V gene data show CDR1 as DFQATT and CDR2 as SNEGSKA (reference sequence). CDR3 size: 11 residues. Trimming stripped 6 bases from V and 4 bases from J, with 9 bases between. In DNA, the CDR3 is TGCAGTGCCTCGGACAGCTATGGCTACACCTTC. It yields the protein CSASDSYGYTF.

This sequence joins TRBV5-1 and TRBJ2-2, with D uncertain. CDR1 is SGHRS and CDR2 is YFSETQ in the germline V gene. V was trimmed by 0 bases and J by 7 bases, leaving 16 bases between them. This CDR3 contains 16 residues. The CDR3 sequence is CASSLVGGERRGELFF. As DNA, the CDR3 is TGCGCCAGCAGCTTGGTAGGCGGAGAGAGGCGCGGGGAGCTGTTTTTT.

The chain recombines TRBV6-5 with TRBJ1-1, with 8 positions matching TRBD1. The CDR3 totals 15 residues. Germline V gene data show CDR1 as MNHEY and CDR2 as SVGAGI. The junction had 5 bases not matched to a gene; V was cut back by 4 bases and J by 1 base. CDR3 DNA sequence: TGTGCCAGCAGTTTCAGGGGGCAGGGGAACACTGAAGCTTTCTTT. Amino acid sequence: CASSFRGQGNTEAFF.